The rows below give T cell receptor beta chains drawn from one sample of a study of blood T cell repertoires in COVID-19. TCRdb's copy holds only in-frame clones and misses some; the assay was immunoSEQ multiplex PCR. This sample yields some 300,000 clones, of which more than 70% are seen a single time; over 6% belongs to the top ten. Source material: peripheral blood. These receptors all come from a woman in her 30s who had recovered from COVID-19. Both conserved end residues are part of each CDR3. Fields, in order: CDR3 length, D gene, J gene, clone size, V gene, CDR3 protein, CDR3 DNA. The D gene is left open where the match is weak. Rows may omit the clone size; those that give it use once, few, many or a size class.

cdr3_length: 14
d_call: TRBD2
j_call: TRBJ2-5
clone_size: .
v_call: TRBV6-5
cdr3_aa: CASTTSGVEETQYF
cdr3_nt: TGTGCCAGCACGACTAGCGGGGTGGAAGAGACCCAGTACTTC

cdr3_length: 15
d_call: .
j_call: TRBJ2-3
clone_size: .
v_call: TRBV5-4
cdr3_aa: CASSFGGAAADTQYF
cdr3_nt: TGTGCCAGCAGCTTTGGCGGGGCCGCCGCAGATACGCAGTATTTT

cdr3_length: 15
d_call: TRBD1
j_call: TRBJ2-7
clone_size: .
v_call: TRBV29-1
cdr3_aa: CSAYHNRGSSYEQYF
cdr3_nt: TGCAGCGCCTACCACAACAGGGGGTCCTCCTACGAGCAGTACTTC

cdr3_length: 15
d_call: .
j_call: TRBJ2-7
clone_size: .
v_call: TRBV15
cdr3_aa: CATSRDPSLSYEQYF
cdr3_nt: TGTGCCACCAGCAGAGATCCCTCTCTCTCCTACGAGCAGTACTTC

cdr3_length: 14
d_call: .
j_call: TRBJ1-4
clone_size: .
v_call: TRBV19
cdr3_aa: CASSIRETNEKLFF
cdr3_nt: TGTGCCAGTAGTATTCGGGAAACTAATGAAAAACTGTTTTTT

cdr3_length: 13
d_call: .
j_call: TRBJ2-1
clone_size: .
v_call: TRBV28
cdr3_aa: CASSLRGFNEQFF
cdr3_nt: TGTGCCAGCAGTTTAAGGGGATTCAATGAGCAGTTCTTC

cdr3_length: 10
d_call: .
j_call: TRBJ2-5
clone_size: .
v_call: TRBV25-1
cdr3_aa: CASLQETQYF
cdr3_nt: TGTGCCAGTCTCCAAGAGACCCAGTACTTC

cdr3_length: 14
d_call: TRBD1
j_call: TRBJ2-5
clone_size: few
v_call: TRBV7-9
cdr3_aa: CASSHPGGRETQYF
cdr3_nt: TGTGCCAGCAGCCACCCAGGGGGCAGGGAGACCCAGTACTTC

cdr3_length: 14
d_call: TRBD2
j_call: TRBJ2-5
clone_size: .
v_call: TRBV20-1
cdr3_aa: CSASALAGSETQYF
cdr3_nt: TGCAGTGCTAGTGCGCTAGCGGGGTCCGAGACCCAGTACTTC

cdr3_length: 13
d_call: TRBD1
j_call: TRBJ2-7
clone_size: .
v_call: TRBV4-2
cdr3_aa: CASSHDRGYEQYF
cdr3_nt: TGTGCCAGCAGCCACGACAGGGGATACGAGCAGTACTTC

cdr3_length: 14
d_call: TRBD1
j_call: TRBJ1-5
clone_size: .
v_call: TRBV18
cdr3_aa: CASSPQGANQPQHF
cdr3_nt: TGTGCCAGCTCACCACAGGGGGCTAATCAGCCCCAGCATTTT

cdr3_length: 15
d_call: TRBD2
j_call: TRBJ2-3
clone_size: .
v_call: TRBV9
cdr3_aa: CASSVSGGAVDTQYF
cdr3_nt: TGTGCCAGCAGCGTCAGCGGGGGGGCTGTAGATACGCAGTATTTT

cdr3_length: 15
d_call: .
j_call: TRBJ1-5
clone_size: once
v_call: TRBV19
cdr3_aa: CASRVTGSSGQPQHF
cdr3_nt: TGTGCCAGTAGGGTTACAGGGAGTTCGGGTCAGCCCCAGCATTTT

cdr3_length: 12
d_call: .
j_call: TRBJ1-1
clone_size: few
v_call: TRBV30
cdr3_aa: CAWSKDRTEAFF
cdr3_nt: TGTGCCTGGAGTAAAGACAGGACTGAAGCTTTCTTT

cdr3_length: 15
d_call: TRBD1
j_call: TRBJ2-2
clone_size: once
v_call: TRBV6-5
cdr3_aa: CASRKGTANTGELFF
cdr3_nt: TGTGCCAGCAGGAAGGGGACAGCAAACACCGGGGAGCTGTTTTTT

cdr3_length: 14
d_call: TRBD2
j_call: TRBJ2-1
clone_size: .
v_call: TRBV10-3
cdr3_aa: CASSGGDSYNEQFF
cdr3_nt: TGTGCCTCAAGCGGGGGGGACTCCTACAATGAGCAGTTCTTC

cdr3_length: 18
d_call: TRBD2
j_call: TRBJ2-2
clone_size: .
v_call: TRBV27
cdr3_aa: CASSFLRGAGVSTGELFF
cdr3_nt: TGTGCCAGCAGTTTCCTCCGAGGCGCGGGGGTGAGCACCGGGGAGCTGTTTTTT

cdr3_length: 16
d_call: TRBD2
j_call: TRBJ2-1
clone_size: .
v_call: TRBV5-4
cdr3_aa: CASSSPFSGTDNEQFF
cdr3_nt: TGTGCCAGCAGCTCTCCCTTCAGCGGGACGGACAATGAGCAGTTCTTC

cdr3_length: 15
d_call: .
j_call: TRBJ2-1
clone_size: .
v_call: TRBV11-2
cdr3_aa: CASSSPASRDNEQFF
cdr3_nt: TGTGCCAGCAGCTCCCCGGCTAGCAGAGACAATGAGCAGTTCTTC

cdr3_length: 15
d_call: .
j_call: TRBJ2-7
clone_size: .
v_call: TRBV7-9
cdr3_aa: CASTLGAGGIYEQYF
cdr3_nt: TGTGCCAGCACCCTAGGGGCAGGGGGGATCTACGAGCAGTACTTC

cdr3_length: 18
d_call: .
j_call: TRBJ2-5
clone_size: .
v_call: TRBV5-4
cdr3_aa: CASSFHRGTRVIQETQYF
cdr3_nt: TGTGCCAGCAGCTTCCACCGGGGGACGAGGGTGATCCAAGAGACCCAGTACTTC

cdr3_length: 16
d_call: TRBD1
j_call: TRBJ2-7
clone_size: .
v_call: TRBV18
cdr3_aa: CASSPPPGQGADEQYF
cdr3_nt: TGTGCCAGCTCACCGCCACCGGGACAGGGGGCGGACGAGCAGTACTTC

cdr3_length: 14
d_call: TRBD1
j_call: TRBJ1-1
clone_size: .
v_call: TRBV28
cdr3_aa: CASSLRPGGTEAFF
cdr3_nt: TGTGCCAGCAGTTTAAGGCCAGGGGGCACTGAAGCTTTCTTT

cdr3_length: 14
d_call: TRBD2
j_call: TRBJ2-1
clone_size: .
v_call: TRBV2
cdr3_aa: CASTGGGARGEQFF
cdr3_nt: TGTGCCAGCACGGGCGGGGGGGCCCGTGGTGAGCAGTTCTTC

cdr3_length: 13
d_call: TRBD1
j_call: TRBJ1-6
clone_size: .
v_call: TRBV6-5
cdr3_aa: CASTGTGLEPLHF
cdr3_nt: TGTGCCAGCACCGGGACAGGGCTGGAGCCCCTCCACTTT

cdr3_length: 16
d_call: TRBD2
j_call: TRBJ2-1
clone_size: .
v_call: TRBV7-2
cdr3_aa: CASSPLSGGALNEQFF
cdr3_nt: TGTGCCAGCAGCCCACTGAGCGGGGGGGCCCTCAATGAGCAGTTCTTC

cdr3_length: 14
d_call: .
j_call: TRBJ2-1
clone_size: .
v_call: TRBV6-1
cdr3_aa: CASSELTSPPEQFF
cdr3_nt: TGTGCCAGCAGTGAGTTGACTAGTCCCCCTGAGCAGTTCTTC

cdr3_length: 16
d_call: .
j_call: TRBJ1-1
clone_size: .
v_call: TRBV21-1
cdr3_aa: CASSKRRARIGEKAFF
cdr3_nt: TGTGCCAGCAGCAAGCGGAGGGCCCGGATTGGTGAGAAAGCTTTCTTT

cdr3_length: 14
d_call: TRBD1
j_call: TRBJ2-7
clone_size: .
v_call: TRBV6-2/TRBV6-3
cdr3_aa: CASSLGTDPNEQYF
cdr3_nt: TGTGCCAGCAGCCTTGGGACAGACCCCAACGAGCAGTACTTC

cdr3_length: 16
d_call: TRBD1
j_call: TRBJ2-2
clone_size: .
v_call: TRBV18
cdr3_aa: CASSPQGASGTGELFF
cdr3_nt: TGTGCCAGCTCACCCCAGGGGGCGTCGGGCACCGGGGAGCTGTTTTTT

cdr3_length: 14
d_call: TRBD1
j_call: TRBJ1-6
clone_size: .
v_call: TRBV6-5
cdr3_aa: CASSRQGMGSPLHF
cdr3_nt: TGTGCCAGCAGTCGACAGGGTATGGGGTCACCCCTCCACTTT

cdr3_length: 15
d_call: .
j_call: TRBJ1-2
clone_size: .
v_call: TRBV4-1
cdr3_aa: CASSQEGASPYGYTF
cdr3_nt: TGCGCCAGCAGCCAAGAAGGGGCATCTCCATATGGCTACACCTTC

cdr3_length: 14
d_call: .
j_call: TRBJ2-7
clone_size: .
v_call: TRBV5-4
cdr3_aa: CASTFLSRFYEQYF
cdr3_nt: TGTGCCAGCACATTCCTGTCCAGATTCTACGAGCAGTACTTC

cdr3_length: 18
d_call: TRBD2
j_call: TRBJ2-3
clone_size: .
v_call: TRBV18
cdr3_aa: CASSPRTSGGPSTDTQYF
cdr3_nt: TGTGCCAGCTCACCTCGAACTAGCGGGGGGCCATCCACAGATACGCAGTATTTT

cdr3_length: 16
d_call: TRBD2
j_call: TRBJ2-3
clone_size: .
v_call: TRBV20-1
cdr3_aa: CSASFDSGGASDTQYF
cdr3_nt: TGCAGTGCTAGTTTTGATAGCGGGGGGGCCTCAGATACGCAGTATTTT

cdr3_length: 14
d_call: .
j_call: TRBJ2-5
clone_size: .
v_call: TRBV7-2
cdr3_aa: CASSPRRGQETQYF
cdr3_nt: TGTGCCAGCAGCCCCCGACGGGGGCAAGAGACCCAGTACTTC